The 10 T cell receptor beta chains below all came from one sample that was sequenced in a study of cytomegalovirus exposure and HLA in healthy donors. Use of 60 Vbeta and 13 Jbeta primers characterized the PCR. Measured with immunoSEQ multiplex PCR; TCRdb has only the in-frame clones, and not every one. The repertoire holds about 200,000 clones, with roughly 84% as singletons. Input material: PBMCs. Receptors originate from a middle-aged man in good health and CMV-seronegative.

The chain is built from TRBV4-1 and TRBJ2-1; D might be TRBD1 (7 bases). From germline, CDR1 is MGHRA and CDR2 YSYEKL. The V and J ends lost 9 bases and 1 base respectively, with 16 bases between them. This CDR3 contains 15 residues. CDR3 bases: TGCGCCAGTCGACAGGGAGCGGGTTCCTACAATGAGCAGTTCTTC. Its protein is CASRQGAGSYNEQFF.

The rearrangement joins TRBV18 to TRBJ2-7; TRBD1 aligns across 9 bases. V gave up 2 bases and J gave up 3 bases; unmatched junction bases: 2. CDR3 length: 14 amino acids. Germline V gene sequence: CDR1 KGHSH, CDR2 LQKENI. CDR3 residues: CASSPSGQGYEQYF. The CDR3 coding sequence is TGTGCCAGCTCACCATCGGGACAGGGCTACGAGCAGTACTTC.

This clone was recorded only once. This chain uses TRBV6-5 with TRBJ2-7, with D unresolved. The V and J ends lost 1 base and 3 bases respectively, with 7 bases between them. This CDR3 region has 13 residues. Germline CDR1 and CDR2: MNHEY and SVGAGI. The CDR3 coding sequence is TGTGCCAGCAGTTACTTGAGGAGCTACGAGCAGTACTTC. Protein sequence: CASSYLRSYEQYF.

The chain uses TRBV5-6 and TRBJ2-5; weak D call: TRBD2 (6 bases). The J call may be mistaken, given a closer DNA end match to TRBJ2-7. The CDR3 covers 14 residues. CDR1 and CDR2 from the germline V gene are SGHDT and YYEEEE. The CDR3 coding sequence is TGTGCCAGCAGCTTGGGGGGGGACTTCTACGAGCAGTACTTC. This encodes CASSLGGDFYEQYF.

The genes are TRBV11-2 and TRBJ2-7; 11 nucleotides match TRBD2. Trimming took 4 bases from V and 7 from J; bases not matched to a gene: 6. The CDR3 is 14 residues long. In germline, CDR1 is SGHAT, CDR2 FQNNGV. DNA for the CDR3: TGTGCCAGCAGCTCCGTAGCGGGAGGGAAAGAGCAGTACTTC. Encoded protein: CASSSVAGGKEQYF.

The J gene is TRBJ2-3, the V gene TRBV13; D is perhaps TRBD2 (6 bases). Germline CDR1 is PRHDT and CDR2 is FYEKMQ (reference sequence). Trimming took 7 bases from V and 0 from J, leaving 20 bases between them. This CDR3 region has 17 residues. The CDR3 loop is CASTGFSGVSSTDTQYF. CDR3 bases: TGTGCCAGCACCGGGTTTAGCGGAGTTTCTAGCACAGATACGCAGTATTTT. Full variable domain (remainder filled in from reference TRBV13 and TRBJ2-3): AAGVIQSPRHLIKEKRETATLKCYPIPRHDTVYWYQQGPGQDPQFLISFYEKMQSDKGSIPDRFSAQQFSDYHSELNMSSLELGDSALYFCASTGFSGVSSTDTQYFGPGTRLTVL.

This chain connects TRBV4-1 to TRBJ1-5, with D perhaps TRBD1 (5 bases). CDR3 size: 15 residues. V dropped 4 bases and J dropped 1 base, with 11 bases sitting between them. Germline values: CDR1 MGHRA, CDR2 YSYEKL. The DNA for the CDR3 is TGCGCCAGCAGCCCAAGCGGGGCCAGCAATCAGCCCCAGCATTTT. Protein sequence: CASSPSGASNQPQHF.

The rearrangement links TRBV12-5 to TRBJ1-3, with a weak D call TRBD1 (5 bases). The V end lost 6 bases, the J end lost 2 bases, and 11 bases lay between the germline ends. CDR1 LGHNT and CDR2 FRNRAP come from the germline V gene. There are 14 residues in the CDR3. The CDR3 DNA is TGTGCTAGTGGCCCCGGGGGTGCTGGAAACACCATATATTTT. Its protein product is CASGPGGAGNTIYF.

This chain links TRBV4-2 with TRBJ2-7, with a weak D call TRBD1 (5 bases). This CDR3 is 14 amino acids long. Per the germline V gene, CDR1 is LGHNA and CDR2 is YNFKEQ. V lost 3 bases and J lost 7, with 16 bases in between. CDR3 loop: CASSHPDISWEQYF. The CDR3 DNA sequence: TGTGCCAGCAGCCACCCGGACATCTCCTGGGAGCAGTACTTC.

V gene TRBV7-9 combines with J gene TRBJ2-3, with 10 positions matching TRBD2. The ends lost 1 base at V and 4 bases at J; junction bases unmatched: 5. This CDR3 is built from 16 residues. Germline assignment: CDR1 SEHNR and CDR2 FQNEAQ (reference sequence). The CDR3 nucleotides read TGTGCCAGCAGCTTAGTAGCGGGAGGTCTCCCAGATACGCAGTATTTT. This encodes CASSLVAGGLPDTQYF.